This TCR beta chain derives from a study of CD8+CD57+ T cells in acquired aplastic anemia (dated by TCRdb to between 2018 and 2020). In the study overall: A mean of around 3.2 ug of DNA, ranging from roughly 0.19 to 27.4 ug, was extracted from sorted CD4+ and CD8+ cells. A CD8+CD57+ expansion meant a frequency higher than the mean frequency seen in healthy subjects. Here is what the overall study found, with its caveats: Around 27 CD8+ CDR3 sequences were found to be shared between patients and controls, but these sequences appeared to be highly expressed in patients and within the immunodominant clones of the patients. Between patients and healthy controls, no significant difference in CD8+ Simpson's diversity was found (P=0.060).

Patients chosen for sequencing had shown expansion of CD8+CD57+ cells by flow cytometry. Severe acquired aplastic anemia was diagnosed in all patients according to International Study of Aplastic Anemia and Agranulocytosis and Camitta criteria. At the time blood was sampled, none of the patients had received any therapy. In the study, sorted CD4+ and CD8+ blood T cells from patients with severe aplastic anemia and from healthy subjects underwent deep sequencing of TCR repertoires. Patients were enrolled under clinicaltrials.gov protocols 00001620, 01623167, 00001397, 00071045, 00081523 and 00961064 in the USA. Ficoll-Paque density gradient centrifugation was used to isolate peripheral blood mononuclear cells. CD4+ and CD8+ T cells were sorted by FACS or magnetic beads before DNA extraction. A remark on this clonotype: Its antigen is still unknown. No much larger clone is present one base from it, and per-base qualities are unavailable.

The CDR3, cysteine through phenylalanine, is 15 amino acids long. The entry retains the CDR3 DNA only, 45 bases that are in frame from base 1. V was cut back by 10 bases and J by 5 bases, leaving a gap of 20 bases between them. Sequences LNHDA (CDR1) and SQIVND (CDR2) are obtained from the germline V gene (reference sequence). Profiling of TCR beta VDJ combinations and CDR3 sequences used genomic DNA as the template. An Illumina HiSeq 2000 was used for TCR repertoire sequencing. For the original study's pipeline: Repertoire assessment relied on Simpson's diversity index, CDR3 size and DJ length profiles, and TRBV/TRBJ rearrangement plots. The immunodominant clone was defined as the most abundant DNA sequence in deep sequencing data. CDR3 amino acid sequences were screened for sharing across subjects and were compared with published repertoires and the VDJdb database. Clones were called with MiXCR by TCRdb after fastp trimmed the public reads at Q25, and only in-frame beta chains were retained. CDR3 protein duplicates are merged, each entry listing the most common genes and DNA. TCRdb, not the original authors, processed these V and J calls. This sample comprises fewer than 200,000 distinct CDR3 sequences, 40% to 55% of them detected only once. The top ten constitute about 1.2% of the sample.

Recombination linked TRBV19 to TRBJ2-2; the D gene is perhaps TRBD1, from 6 matching bases. This TCR was sampled from a human donor with aplastic anemia. The sample was sorted CD4+, CD8+, or CD8+CD57+ T cells (not recorded which) from PBMCs. For the CDR3, the sequence is CATRIRDIATGELFF. The DNA is TGTGCCACCAGGATCCGGGACATTGCAACCGGGGAGCTGTTTTTT. The CDR3, completed at both ends by the reference TRBV19 and TRBJ2-2 genes, gives the full variable domain DGGITQSPKYLFRKEGQNVTLSCEQNLNHDAMYWYRQDPGQGLRLIYYSQIVNDFQKGDIAEGYSVSREKKESFPLTVTSAQKNPTAFYLCATRIRDIATGELFFGEGSRLTVL.